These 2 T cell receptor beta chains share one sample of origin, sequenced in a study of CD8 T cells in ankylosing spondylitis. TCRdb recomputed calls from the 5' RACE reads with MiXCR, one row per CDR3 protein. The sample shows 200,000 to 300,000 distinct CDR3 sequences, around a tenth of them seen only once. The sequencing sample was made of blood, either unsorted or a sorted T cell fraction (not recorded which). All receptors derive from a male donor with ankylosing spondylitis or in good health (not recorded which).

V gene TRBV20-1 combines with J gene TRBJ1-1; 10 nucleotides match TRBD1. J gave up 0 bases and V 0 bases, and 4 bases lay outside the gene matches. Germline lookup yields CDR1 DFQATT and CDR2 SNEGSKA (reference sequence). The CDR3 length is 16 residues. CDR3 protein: CSARDGTGAMNTEAFF. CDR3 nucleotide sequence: TGCAGTGCTAGAGATGGGACAGGGGCCATGAACACTGAAGCTTTCTTT.

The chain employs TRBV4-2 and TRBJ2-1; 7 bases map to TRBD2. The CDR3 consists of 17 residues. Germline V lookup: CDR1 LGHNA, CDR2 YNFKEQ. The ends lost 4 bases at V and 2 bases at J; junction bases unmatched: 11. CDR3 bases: TGTGCCAGCAGCCCCTTTCAGGCGGGAGTTACCTACAATGAGCAGTTCTTC. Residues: CASSPFQAGVTYNEQFF.